This TCR beta chain stems from a study of cytomegalovirus exposure and HLA in healthy donors. In the case of this clone: Antigen: not known.

Study results and caveats: Reported findings show TCR beta sequences accurately forecast HLA-A and HLA-B alleles in most subjects. Later analysis identified a missense DCLRE1C variant that was linked to TCR beta V- and J-gene trimming. HLA restriction was apparent for most CMV-associated TCR beta chains in a later analysis. A later analysis found TCR association rates differed by HLA locus, highest for DRB1 and lowest for HLA-C.

PCR primers comprised 60 Vbeta and 13 Jbeta primers. Method: immunoSEQ multiplex PCR; TCRdb's copy keeps in-frame clones and lacks some. The sample holds about 130,000 clones, over 70% seen once. Between the trimmed V and J ends, which lost 8 bases and 5 bases, there was a span of 15 bases. Germline lookup yields CDR1 SNHLY and CDR2 FYNNEI. This CDR3 has 13 residues. V gene TRBV2 combines with J gene TRBJ1-1; a possible D gene is TRBD1 (5 bases). The specimen was PBMCs. The sequence was obtained from a woman aged 55-69 years in good health and CMV-seropositive. The CDR3 protein is CASLTVGGTEAFF. The CDR3 DNA is TGTGCCAGCCTCACGGTCGGGGGTACTGAAGCTTTCTTT.